The table lists the clone carrying this T cell receptor (beta chain) with a few counts. The antigen is undetermined. The data were taken from a study of T cell responses to AZD1222 COVID-19 vaccine. The data were produced by immunoSEQ multiplex PCR, yet TCRdb's version contains in-frame clones alone and is incomplete. The sample includes approximately 150,000 clones, about 86% of them seen just once. Findings and limits, study-wide: Repertoire samples came only from after the peak T cell response. Reportedly, nearly half the spike-specific TCRs target unmutated variant regions. Just a handful of AZD1222 recipients tested seropositive at baseline.

Per the germline V gene, CDR1 is SGDLS and CDR2 is YYNGEE. The length of the CDR3 is 14 residues. V was shortened by 1 base and J by 4 bases, with 12 bases between the two germline ends. The V gene is TRBV9, the J gene TRBJ2-7; D possibly corresponds to TRBD1 (6 bases). The sequence derives from an adult who received the AZD1222 COVID-19 vaccine. Sequencing used peripheral blood, obtained 28 days after the second AZD1222 dose. The CDR3 nucleotides are TGTGCCAGCAGCGTAATGGGGCAGGGGTACGAGCAGTACTTC. Translation: CASSVMGQGYEQYF.